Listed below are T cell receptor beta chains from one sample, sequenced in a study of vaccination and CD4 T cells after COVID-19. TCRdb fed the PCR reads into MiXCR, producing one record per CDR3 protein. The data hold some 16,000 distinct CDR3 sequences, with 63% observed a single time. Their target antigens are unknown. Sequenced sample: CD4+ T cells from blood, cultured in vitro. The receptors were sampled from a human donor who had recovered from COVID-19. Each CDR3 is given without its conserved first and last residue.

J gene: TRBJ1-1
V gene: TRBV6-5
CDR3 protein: ASSYRGQATEAF

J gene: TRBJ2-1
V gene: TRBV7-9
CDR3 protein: ASSLAMTSGRANEQF

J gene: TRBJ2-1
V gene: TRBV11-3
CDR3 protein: ASSLGTSGGSNEQF

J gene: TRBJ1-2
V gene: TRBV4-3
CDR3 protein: ASSQDPRYGYT

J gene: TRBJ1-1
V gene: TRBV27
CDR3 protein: ASSLTGQGWNTEAF

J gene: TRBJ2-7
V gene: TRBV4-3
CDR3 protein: ASSQGWDKVYEQY

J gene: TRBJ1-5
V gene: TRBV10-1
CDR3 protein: ASSRQANDSNQPQH

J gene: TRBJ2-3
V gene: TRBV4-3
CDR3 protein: ASSQRTSGRTATQY

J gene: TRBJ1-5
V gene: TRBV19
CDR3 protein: ASSAGERQPQH

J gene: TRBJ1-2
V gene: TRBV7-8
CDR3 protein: ASSLAVGNYGYT

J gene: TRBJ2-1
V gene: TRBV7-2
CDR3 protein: ASSATSGGAFEQF

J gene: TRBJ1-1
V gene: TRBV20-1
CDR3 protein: SATAGGDTEAF

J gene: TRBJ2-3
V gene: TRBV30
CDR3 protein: AWMLHRPSTDTQY

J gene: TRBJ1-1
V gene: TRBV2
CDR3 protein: ASSGTLYTEAF

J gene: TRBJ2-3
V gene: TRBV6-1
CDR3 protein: ASSRLAGGGGTQY

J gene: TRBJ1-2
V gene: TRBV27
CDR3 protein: ASSLSERVEGYT

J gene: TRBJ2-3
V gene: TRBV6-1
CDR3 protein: ASRSASTDTQY

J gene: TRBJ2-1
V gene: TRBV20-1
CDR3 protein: SVTSGDYNEQF

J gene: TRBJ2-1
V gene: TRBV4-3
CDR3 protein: ASSQVRSGGVPSSYNEQF

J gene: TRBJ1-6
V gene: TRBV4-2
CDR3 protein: ASSTGQASYNSPLH

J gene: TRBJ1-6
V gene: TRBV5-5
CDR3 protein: ASSFLQNNSPLH

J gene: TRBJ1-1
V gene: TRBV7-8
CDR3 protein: ASSLPRIPRRDTEAF

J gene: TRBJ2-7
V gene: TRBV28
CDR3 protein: ASSPLDRGFYEQY

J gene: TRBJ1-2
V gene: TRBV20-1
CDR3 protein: SARQEANYGYT

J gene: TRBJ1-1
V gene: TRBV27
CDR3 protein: ASSFRSRYTEAF

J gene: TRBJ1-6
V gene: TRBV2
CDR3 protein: ASSGTVNSPLH

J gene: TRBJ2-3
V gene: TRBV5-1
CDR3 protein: ASSELAQRADTQY

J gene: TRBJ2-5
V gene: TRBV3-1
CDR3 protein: ASSGTDRGETQY

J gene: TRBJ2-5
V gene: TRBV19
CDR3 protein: ASSIVAGVRLETQY

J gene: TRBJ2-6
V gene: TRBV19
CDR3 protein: ASQRSAVLFSGANVLT

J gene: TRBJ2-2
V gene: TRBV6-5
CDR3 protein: ASSSAGGTGTGELF

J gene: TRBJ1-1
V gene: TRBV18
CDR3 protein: ASSVTALTVNTEAF

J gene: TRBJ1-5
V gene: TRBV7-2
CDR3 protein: ASSRDEGWGQPQH

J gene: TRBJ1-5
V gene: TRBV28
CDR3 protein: ASSPSSGGRQPQH

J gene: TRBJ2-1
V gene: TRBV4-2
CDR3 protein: ASSQAGGRATEQF

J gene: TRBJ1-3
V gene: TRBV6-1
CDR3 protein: ASSVYGGRRNTIY

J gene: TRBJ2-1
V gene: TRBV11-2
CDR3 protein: ASGPAGWLDNEQF

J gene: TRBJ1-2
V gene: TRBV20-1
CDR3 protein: SARQGSVFGYGYT

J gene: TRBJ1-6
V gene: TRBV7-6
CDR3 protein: ASSPNGQGASPLH

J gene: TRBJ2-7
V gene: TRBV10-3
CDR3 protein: AISVQGSYEQY

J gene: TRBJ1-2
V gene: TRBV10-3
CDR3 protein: AISFGQNYGYT